This T cell receptor (beta chain) was documented in a study of early T cells in non-severe SARS-CoV-2 infection. CDR1 is MNHNS, CDR2 SASEGT, per germline. The ends were cut back, 5 bases at V and 5 bases at J, with 18 bases in the middle. The CDR3 consists of 15 residues. Unique molecular identifiers tagged individual cDNA molecules. TCRdb passed the 5' RACE reads through MiXCR, listing each CDR3 protein once. Here the sample spans roughly 80,000 distinct CDR3 sequences, approximately 15% being singletons. This clonotype has a handful of counts. This chain uses TRBV6-1 with TRBJ1-1; a possible D gene is TRBD1 (5 bases). The TCR sequence derives from an adult who was a healthcare worker with PCR-confirmed SARS-CoV-2 infection or an uninfected control (not recorded which). The material sequenced was whole blood. CDR3 sequence reads: CASSSKGRGSTEAFF. The CDR3 DNA follows: TGTGCCAGCAGTTCAAAAGGAAGGGGATCGACTGAAGCTTTCTTT.